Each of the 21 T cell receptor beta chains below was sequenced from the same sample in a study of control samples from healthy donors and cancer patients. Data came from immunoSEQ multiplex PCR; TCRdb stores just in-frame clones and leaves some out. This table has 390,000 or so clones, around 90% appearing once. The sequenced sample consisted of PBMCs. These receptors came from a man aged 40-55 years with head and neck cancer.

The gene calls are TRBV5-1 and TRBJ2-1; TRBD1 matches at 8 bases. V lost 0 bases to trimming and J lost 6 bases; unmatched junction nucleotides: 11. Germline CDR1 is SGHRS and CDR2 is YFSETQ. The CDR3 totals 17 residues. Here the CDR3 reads CASSLGHSGGRSNEQFF. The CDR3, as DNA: TGCGCCAGCAGCTTGGGACATTCAGGGGGCAGGAGCAATGAGCAGTTCTTC.

CDR3 residues: CASSHPGNSREGLFF. The CDR3 nucleotides are TGTGCCAGCAGCCACCCGGGGAACTCTAGAGAAGGACTGTTTTTT. The rearrangement links TRBV28 to TRBJ1-4; D not certain. Germline V gene sequence: CDR1 MDHEN, CDR2 SYDVKM. V lost 6 bases and J lost 13, with 24 bases in between. The CDR3 spans 15 residues. The variable domain in full, completed from reference TRBV28 and TRBJ1-4, reads DVKVTQSSRYLVKRTGEKVFLECVQDMDHENMFWYRQDPGLGLRLIYFSYDVKMKEKGDIPEGYSVSREKKERFSLILESASTNQTSMYLCASSHPGNSREGLFFGSGTQLSVL.

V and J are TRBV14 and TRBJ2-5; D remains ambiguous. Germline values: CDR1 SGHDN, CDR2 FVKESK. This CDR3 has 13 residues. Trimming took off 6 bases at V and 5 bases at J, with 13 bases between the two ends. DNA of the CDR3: TGTGCCAGCAGGCCTTCTCTGGGGGAGACCCAGTACTTC. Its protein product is CASRPSLGETQYF.

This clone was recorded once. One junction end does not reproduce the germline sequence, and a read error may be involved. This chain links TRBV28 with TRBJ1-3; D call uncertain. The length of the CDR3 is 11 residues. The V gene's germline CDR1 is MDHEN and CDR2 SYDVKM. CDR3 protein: CASSLGPVFLF. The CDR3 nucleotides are TGTGCCAGCAGTTTAGGGCCAGTATTCCTCTTT.

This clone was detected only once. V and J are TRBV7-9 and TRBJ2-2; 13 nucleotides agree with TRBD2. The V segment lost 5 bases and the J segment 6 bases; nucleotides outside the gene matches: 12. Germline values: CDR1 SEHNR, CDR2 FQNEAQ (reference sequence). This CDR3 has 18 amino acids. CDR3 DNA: TGTGCCAGCAGCGCCTCCCCCGGGACTAGCGGGGTTGCCGGGGAGCTGTTTTTT. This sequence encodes CASSASPGTSGVAGELFF.

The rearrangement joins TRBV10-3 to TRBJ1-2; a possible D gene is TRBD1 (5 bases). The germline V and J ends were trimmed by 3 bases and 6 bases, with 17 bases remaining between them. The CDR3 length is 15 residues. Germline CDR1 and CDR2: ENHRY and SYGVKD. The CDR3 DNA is TGTGCCATCAGTGAATTCGGGACCGCCATAAATGGCTACACCTTC. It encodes CAISEFGTAINGYTF.

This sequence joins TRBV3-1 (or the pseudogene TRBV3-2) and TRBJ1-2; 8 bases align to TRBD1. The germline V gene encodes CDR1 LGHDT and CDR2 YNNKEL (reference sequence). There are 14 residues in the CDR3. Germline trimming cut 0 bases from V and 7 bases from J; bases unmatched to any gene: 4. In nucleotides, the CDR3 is TGTGCCAGCAGCCAAGACAGGGGGCTTTTTGGCTACACCTTC. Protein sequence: CASSQDRGLFGYTF.

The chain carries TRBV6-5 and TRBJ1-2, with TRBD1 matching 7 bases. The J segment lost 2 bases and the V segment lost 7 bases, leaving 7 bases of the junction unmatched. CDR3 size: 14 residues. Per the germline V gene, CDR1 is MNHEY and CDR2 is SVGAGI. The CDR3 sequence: CASTRDSRNYGYTF. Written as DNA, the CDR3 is TGTGCCAGCACCCGGGACAGCCGGAACTATGGCTACACCTTC.

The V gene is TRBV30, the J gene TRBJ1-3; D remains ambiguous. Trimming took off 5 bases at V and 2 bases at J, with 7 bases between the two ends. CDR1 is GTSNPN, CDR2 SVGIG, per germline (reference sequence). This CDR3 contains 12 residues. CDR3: CAWGPAGNTIYF. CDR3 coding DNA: TGTGCCTGGGGACCTGCTGGAAACACCATATATTTT.

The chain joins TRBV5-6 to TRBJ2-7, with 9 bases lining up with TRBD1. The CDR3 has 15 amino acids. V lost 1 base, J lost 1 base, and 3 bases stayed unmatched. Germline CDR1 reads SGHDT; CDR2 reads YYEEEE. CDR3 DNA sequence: TGTGCCAGCAGCTTGTCTGGACAGGGGTCCTACGAGCAGTACTTC. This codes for CASSLSGQGSYEQYF.

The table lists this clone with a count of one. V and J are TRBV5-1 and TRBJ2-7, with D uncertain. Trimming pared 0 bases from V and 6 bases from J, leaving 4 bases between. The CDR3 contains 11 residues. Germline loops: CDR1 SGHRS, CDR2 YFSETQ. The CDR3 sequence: CASSLGPEQYF. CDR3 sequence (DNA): TGCGCCAGCAGCTTGGGTCCCGAGCAGTACTTC.

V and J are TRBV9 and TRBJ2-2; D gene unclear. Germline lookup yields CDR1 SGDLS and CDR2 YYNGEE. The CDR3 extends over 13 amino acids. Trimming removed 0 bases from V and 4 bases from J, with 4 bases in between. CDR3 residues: CASSVGSTGELFF. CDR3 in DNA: TGTGCCAGCAGCGTAGGTAGCACCGGGGAGCTGTTTTTT.

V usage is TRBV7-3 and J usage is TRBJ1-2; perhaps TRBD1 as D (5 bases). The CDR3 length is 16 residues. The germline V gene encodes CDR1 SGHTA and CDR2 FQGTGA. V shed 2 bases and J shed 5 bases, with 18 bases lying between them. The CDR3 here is CASSLDSGASLYGYTF. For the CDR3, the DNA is TGTGCCAGCAGCTTAGATTCCGGGGCCTCGCTGTATGGCTACACCTTC.

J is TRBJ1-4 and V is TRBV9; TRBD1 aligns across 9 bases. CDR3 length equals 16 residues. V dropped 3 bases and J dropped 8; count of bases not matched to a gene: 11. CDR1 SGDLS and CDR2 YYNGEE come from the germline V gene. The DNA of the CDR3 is TGTGCCAGCAGCGATCCTACGGGACAGGGAGCCGAAAAACTGTTTTTT. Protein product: CASSDPTGQGAEKLFF.

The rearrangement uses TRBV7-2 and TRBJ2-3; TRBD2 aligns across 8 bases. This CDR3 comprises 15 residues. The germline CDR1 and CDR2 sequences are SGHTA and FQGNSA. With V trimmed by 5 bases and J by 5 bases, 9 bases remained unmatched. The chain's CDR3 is CASSQTLREEDTQYF. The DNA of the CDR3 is TGTGCCAGCAGCCAGACGTTGCGGGAGGAAGATACGCAGTATTTT. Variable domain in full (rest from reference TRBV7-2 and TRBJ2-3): GAGVSQSPSNKVTEKGKDVELRCDPISGHTALYWYRQSLGQGLEFLIYFQGNSAPDKSGLPSDRFSAERTGGSVSTLTIQRTQQEDSAVYLCASSQTLREEDTQYFGPGTRLTVL.

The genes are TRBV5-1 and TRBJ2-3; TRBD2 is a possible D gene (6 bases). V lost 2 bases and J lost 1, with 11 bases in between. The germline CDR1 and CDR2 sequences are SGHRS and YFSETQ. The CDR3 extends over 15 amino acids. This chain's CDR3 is CASSFTGGGTDTQYF. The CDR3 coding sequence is TGCGCCAGCAGCTTTACCGGGGGTGGCACAGATACGCAGTATTTT. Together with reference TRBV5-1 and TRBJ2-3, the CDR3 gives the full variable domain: KAGVTQTPRYLIKTRGQQVTLSCSPISGHRSVSWYQQTPGQGLQFLFEYFSETQRNKGNFPGRFSGRQFSNSRSEMNVSTLELGDSALYLCASSFTGGGTDTQYFGPGTRLTVL.

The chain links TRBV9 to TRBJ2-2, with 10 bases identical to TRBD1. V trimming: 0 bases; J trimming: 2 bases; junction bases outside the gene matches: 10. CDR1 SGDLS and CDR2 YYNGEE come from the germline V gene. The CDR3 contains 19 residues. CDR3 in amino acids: CASSVATLGQGLNTGELFF. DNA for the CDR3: TGTGCCAGCAGCGTAGCTACGTTGGGACAGGGGCTCAACACCGGGGAGCTGTTTTTT.

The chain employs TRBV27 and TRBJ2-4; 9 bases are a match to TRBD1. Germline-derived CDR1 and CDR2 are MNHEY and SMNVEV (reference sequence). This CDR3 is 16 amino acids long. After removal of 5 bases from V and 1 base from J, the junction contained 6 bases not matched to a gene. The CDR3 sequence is CASSGGQGSAKNIQYF. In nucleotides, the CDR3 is TGTGCCAGCAGTGGGGGACAGGGTTCCGCCAAAAACATTCAGTACTTC.

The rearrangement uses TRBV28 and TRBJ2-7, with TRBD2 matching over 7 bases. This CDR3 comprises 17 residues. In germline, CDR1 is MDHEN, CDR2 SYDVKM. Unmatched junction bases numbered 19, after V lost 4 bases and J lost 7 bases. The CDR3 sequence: CASSSPSGEARWGEQYF. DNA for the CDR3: TGTGCCAGCAGTTCGCCTAGCGGAGAGGCTCGGTGGGGGGAGCAGTACTTC.

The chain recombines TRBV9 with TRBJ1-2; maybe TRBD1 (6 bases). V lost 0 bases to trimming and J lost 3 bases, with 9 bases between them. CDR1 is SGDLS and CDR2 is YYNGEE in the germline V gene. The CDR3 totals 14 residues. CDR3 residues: CASSVGRGDYGYTF. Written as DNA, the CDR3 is TGTGCCAGCAGCGTAGGCAGGGGCGACTATGGCTACACCTTC.

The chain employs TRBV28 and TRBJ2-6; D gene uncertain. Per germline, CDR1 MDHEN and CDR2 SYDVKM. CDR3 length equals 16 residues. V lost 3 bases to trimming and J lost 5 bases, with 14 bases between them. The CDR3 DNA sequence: TGTGCCAGCAGTTTGGCAGACCGTCTAAGGGCCAACGTCCTGACTTTC. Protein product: CASSLADRLRANVLTF.